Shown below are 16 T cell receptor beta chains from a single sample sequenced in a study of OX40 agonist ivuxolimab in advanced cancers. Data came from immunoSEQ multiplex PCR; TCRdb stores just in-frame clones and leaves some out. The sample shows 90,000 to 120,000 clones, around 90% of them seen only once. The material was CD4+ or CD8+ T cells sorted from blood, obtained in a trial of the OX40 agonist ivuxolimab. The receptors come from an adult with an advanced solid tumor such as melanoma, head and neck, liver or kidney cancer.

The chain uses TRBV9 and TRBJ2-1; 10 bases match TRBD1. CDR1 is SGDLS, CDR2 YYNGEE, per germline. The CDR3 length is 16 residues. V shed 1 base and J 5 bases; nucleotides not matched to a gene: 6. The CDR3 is CASSVLPGQGNNEQFF. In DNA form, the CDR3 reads TGTGCCAGCAGCGTACTTCCGGGACAGGGGAACAATGAGCAGTTCTTC.

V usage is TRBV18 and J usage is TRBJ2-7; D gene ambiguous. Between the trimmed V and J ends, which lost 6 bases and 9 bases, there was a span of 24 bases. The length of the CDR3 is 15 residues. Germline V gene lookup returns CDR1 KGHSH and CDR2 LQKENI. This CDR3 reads CASSPDISSLGVQYF. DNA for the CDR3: TGTGCCAGCTCCCCTGACATATCCTCCTTAGGAGTGCAGTACTTC.

The CDR3 coding sequence is TGTGCCAGCAGCTTAGTAGACAGATATAATTCACCCCTCCACTTT. Protein: CASSLVDRYNSPLHF. This chain links TRBV11-2 with TRBJ1-6; D is possibly TRBD1 (5 bases). Germline assignment: CDR1 SGHAT and CDR2 FQNNGV. This CDR3 is built from 15 residues. Trimming stripped 1 base from V and 4 bases from J, with 8 bases between.

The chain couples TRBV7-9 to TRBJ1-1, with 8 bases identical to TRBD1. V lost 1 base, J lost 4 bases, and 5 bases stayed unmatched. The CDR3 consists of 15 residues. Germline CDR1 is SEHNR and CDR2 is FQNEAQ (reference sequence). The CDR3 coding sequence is TGTGCCAGCAGCTTAGGAATACAGGGGGGCACTGAAGCTTTCTTT. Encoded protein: CASSLGIQGGTEAFF.

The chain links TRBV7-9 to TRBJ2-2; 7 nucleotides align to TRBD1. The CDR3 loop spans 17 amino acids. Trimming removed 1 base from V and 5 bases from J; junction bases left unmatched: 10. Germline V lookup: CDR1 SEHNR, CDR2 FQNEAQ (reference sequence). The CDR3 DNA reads TGTGCCAGCAGCTTAGGTTTGGGCACAGGGGTAACCGGGGAGCTGTTTTTT. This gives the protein CASSLGLGTGVTGELFF.

CDR3 protein: CASSLNIGTEAFF. As DNA, the CDR3 is TGTGCCAGCAGCTTGAACATCGGCACTGAAGCTTTCTTT. The V call is TRBV5-6, the J call TRBJ1-1; unclear D gene. The CDR3 has 13 residues. V was shortened by 1 base and J by 4 bases, with 8 bases between the two germline ends. Germline lookup yields CDR1 SGHDT and CDR2 YYEEEE.

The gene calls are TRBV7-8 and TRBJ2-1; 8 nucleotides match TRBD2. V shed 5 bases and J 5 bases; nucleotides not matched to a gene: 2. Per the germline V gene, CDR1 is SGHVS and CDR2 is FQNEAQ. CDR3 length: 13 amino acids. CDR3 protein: CASSSGRNNEQFF. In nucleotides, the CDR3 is TGTGCCAGCAGCAGCGGGAGAAACAATGAGCAGTTCTTC.

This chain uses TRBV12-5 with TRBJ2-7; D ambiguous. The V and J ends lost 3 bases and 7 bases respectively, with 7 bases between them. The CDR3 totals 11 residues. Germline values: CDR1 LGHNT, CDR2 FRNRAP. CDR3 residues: CASGLEREQYF. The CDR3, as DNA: TGTGCTAGTGGTTTAGAGAGAGAGCAGTACTTC.

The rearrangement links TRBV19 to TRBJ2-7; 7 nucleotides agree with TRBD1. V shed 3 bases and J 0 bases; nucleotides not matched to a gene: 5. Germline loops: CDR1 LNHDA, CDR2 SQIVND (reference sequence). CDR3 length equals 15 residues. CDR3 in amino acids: CASSIGQDHSYEQYF. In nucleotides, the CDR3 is TGTGCCAGTAGTATCGGACAGGACCACTCCTACGAGCAGTACTTC.

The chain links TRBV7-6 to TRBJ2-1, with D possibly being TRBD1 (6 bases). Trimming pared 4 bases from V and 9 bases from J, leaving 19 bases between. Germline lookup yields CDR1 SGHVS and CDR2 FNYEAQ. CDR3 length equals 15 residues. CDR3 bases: TGTGCCAGCAGCTCCCAATTGCTGGGGGCGGGTGAGCAGTTCTTC. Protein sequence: CASSSQLLGAGEQFF.

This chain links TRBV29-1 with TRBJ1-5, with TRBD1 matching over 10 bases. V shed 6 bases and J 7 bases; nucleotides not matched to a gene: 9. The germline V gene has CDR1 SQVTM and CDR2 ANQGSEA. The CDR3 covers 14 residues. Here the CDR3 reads CSVLSGTGVQPQHF. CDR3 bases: TGCAGCGTCCTATCCGGGACAGGGGTCCAGCCCCAGCATTTT.

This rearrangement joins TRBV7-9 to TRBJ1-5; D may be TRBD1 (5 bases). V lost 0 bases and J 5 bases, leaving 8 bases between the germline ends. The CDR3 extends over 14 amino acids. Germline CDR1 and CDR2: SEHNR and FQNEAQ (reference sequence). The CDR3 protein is CASSLAGGDQPQHF. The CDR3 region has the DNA TGTGCCAGCAGCTTAGCGGGGGGGGATCAGCCCCAGCATTTT. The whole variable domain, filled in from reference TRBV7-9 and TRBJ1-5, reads DTGVSQNPRHKITKRGQNVTFRCDPISEHNRLYWYRQTLGQGPEFLTYFQNEAQLEKSRLLSDRFSAERPKGSFSTLEIQRTEQGDSAMYLCASSLAGGDQPQHFGDGTRLSIL.

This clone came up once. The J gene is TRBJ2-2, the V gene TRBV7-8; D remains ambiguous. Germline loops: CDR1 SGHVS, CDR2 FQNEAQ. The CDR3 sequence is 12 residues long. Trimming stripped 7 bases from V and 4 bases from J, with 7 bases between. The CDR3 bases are TGTGCCAGCACCCCCCGCACCGGGGAGCTGTTTTTT. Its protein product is CASTPRTGELFF.

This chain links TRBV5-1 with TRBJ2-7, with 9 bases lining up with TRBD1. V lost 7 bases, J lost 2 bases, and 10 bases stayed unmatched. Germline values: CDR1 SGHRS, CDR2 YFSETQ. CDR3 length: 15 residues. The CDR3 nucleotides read TGCGCCAGCTGCCTTGGGACAGGGTCAACCTACGAGCAGTACTTC. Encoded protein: CASCLGTGSTYEQYF.

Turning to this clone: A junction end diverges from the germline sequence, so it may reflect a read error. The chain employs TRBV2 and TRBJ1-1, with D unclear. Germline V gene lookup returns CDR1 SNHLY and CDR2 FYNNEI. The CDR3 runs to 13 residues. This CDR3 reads CASSEEMNTEAFF. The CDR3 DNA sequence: TGTGCCAGCAGCGAAGAAATGAACACTGAAGCTTTCTTT.

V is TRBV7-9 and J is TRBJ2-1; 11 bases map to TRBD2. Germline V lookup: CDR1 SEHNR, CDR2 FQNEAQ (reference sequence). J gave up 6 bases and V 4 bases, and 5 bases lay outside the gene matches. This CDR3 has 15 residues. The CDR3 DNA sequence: TGTGCCAGCAGCTCACTAGCGGGGGCTTTCAATGAGCAGTTCTTC. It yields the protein CASSSLAGAFNEQFF.